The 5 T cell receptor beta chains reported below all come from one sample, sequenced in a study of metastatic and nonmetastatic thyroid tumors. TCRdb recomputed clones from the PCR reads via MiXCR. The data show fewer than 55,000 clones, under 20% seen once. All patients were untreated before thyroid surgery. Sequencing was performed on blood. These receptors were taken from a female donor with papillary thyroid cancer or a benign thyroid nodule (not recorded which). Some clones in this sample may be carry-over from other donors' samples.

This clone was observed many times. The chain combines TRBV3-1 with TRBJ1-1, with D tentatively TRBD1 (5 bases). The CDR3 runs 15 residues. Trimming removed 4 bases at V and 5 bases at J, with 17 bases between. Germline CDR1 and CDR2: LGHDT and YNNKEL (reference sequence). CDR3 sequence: CASSRPIGGETEAFF. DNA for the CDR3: TGTGCCAGCAGCCGACCGATCGGGGGGGAGACTGAAGCTTTCTTT.

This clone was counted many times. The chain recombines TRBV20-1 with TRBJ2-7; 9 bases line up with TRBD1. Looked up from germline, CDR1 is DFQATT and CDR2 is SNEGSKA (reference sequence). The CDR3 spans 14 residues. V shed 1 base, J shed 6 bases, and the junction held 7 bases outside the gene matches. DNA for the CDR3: TGCAGTGCTAGAGTACAGGGGGCGCTGGGCGAGCAGTACTTC. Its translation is CSARVQGALGEQYF.

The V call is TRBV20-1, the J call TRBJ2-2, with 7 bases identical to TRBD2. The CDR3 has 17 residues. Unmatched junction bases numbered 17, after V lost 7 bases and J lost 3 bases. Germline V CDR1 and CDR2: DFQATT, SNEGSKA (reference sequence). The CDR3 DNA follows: TGCAGTGAAATGGTGTCGGGAGGCCACCCTGACACCGGGGAGCTGTTTTTT. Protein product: CSEMVSGGHPDTGELFF.

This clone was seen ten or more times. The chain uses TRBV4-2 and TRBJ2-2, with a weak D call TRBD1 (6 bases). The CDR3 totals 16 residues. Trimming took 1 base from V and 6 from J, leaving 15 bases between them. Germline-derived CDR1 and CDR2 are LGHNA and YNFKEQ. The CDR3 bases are TGTGCCAGCAGCCAAGGGGACATTCTGAGCCCCGGGGAGCTGTTTTTT. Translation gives CASSQGDILSPGELFF.

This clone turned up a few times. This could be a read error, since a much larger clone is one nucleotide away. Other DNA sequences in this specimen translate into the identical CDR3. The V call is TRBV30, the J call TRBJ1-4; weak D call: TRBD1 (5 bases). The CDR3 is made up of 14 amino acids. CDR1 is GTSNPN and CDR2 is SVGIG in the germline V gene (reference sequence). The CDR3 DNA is TGTGCCTGGAGTGTACAGGTTGGAAATGAGAAACTGTTTTTT. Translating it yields CAWSVQVGNEKLFF.